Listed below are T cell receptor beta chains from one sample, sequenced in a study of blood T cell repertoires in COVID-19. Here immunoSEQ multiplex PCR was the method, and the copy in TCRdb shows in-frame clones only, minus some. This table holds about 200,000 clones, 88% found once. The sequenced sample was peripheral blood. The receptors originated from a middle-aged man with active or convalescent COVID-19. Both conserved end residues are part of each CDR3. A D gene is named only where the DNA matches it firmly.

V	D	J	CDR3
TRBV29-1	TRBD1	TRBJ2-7	CSVAGDRANGPQYF
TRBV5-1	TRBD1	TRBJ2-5	CASSTGYRGTQETQYF
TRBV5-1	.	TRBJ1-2	CASSTGQPSLAYGYTF
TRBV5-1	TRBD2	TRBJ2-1	CASSLDSAGLAGADEQFF
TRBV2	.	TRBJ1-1	CASRPTRAGQRTEAFF
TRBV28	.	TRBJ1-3	CASSLLGGSGNTIYF
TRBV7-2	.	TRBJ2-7	CASSFSSHEQYF
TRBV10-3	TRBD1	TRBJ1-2	CAISDGAGGTYGYTF
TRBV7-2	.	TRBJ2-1	CASSLIQGIEQFF
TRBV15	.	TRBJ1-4	CATSRDLGTSLF
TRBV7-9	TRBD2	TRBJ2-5	CASSLGPAGTQETQYF
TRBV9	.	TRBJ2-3	CASSVGLAQSTDTQYF
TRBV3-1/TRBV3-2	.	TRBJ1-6	CASSFRQINSPLHF
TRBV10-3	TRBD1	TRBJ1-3	CAISPGQADSGNTIYF
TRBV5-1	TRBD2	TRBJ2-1	CASSLEGLAINNEQFF
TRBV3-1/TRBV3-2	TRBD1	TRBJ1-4	CASSHNRGSNEKLFF
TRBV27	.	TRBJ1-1	CASSFRGNTEAFF
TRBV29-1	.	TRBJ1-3	CSVDHRPGNTIYF
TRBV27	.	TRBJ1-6	CASSFSLGPNSPLHF
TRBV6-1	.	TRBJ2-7	CASSETGSYEQYF
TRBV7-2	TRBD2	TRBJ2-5	CASTTGRGETQYF
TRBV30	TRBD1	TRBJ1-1	CAWSVHGGQGKAFF
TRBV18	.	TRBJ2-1	CASSSTTNSWNNEQFF
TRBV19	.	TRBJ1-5	CASSIATLNQPQHF
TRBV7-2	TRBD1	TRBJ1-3	CASSLEGQGAAAGNTIYF
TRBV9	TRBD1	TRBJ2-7	CASSVDQGAVEQYF
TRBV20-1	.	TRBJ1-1	CSASRREGTEAFF
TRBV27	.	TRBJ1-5	CASSFGMGSPQHF
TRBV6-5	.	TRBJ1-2	CASSYSVTTFGYTF
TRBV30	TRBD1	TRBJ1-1	CAWSTKTRTGKTFF
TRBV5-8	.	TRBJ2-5	CASSPGTLGETQYF
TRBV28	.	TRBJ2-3	CASSYTGGTDTQYF
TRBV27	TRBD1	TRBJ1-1	CASSFTGGGTEAFF
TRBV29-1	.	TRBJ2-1	CSVEGLPSSYNEQFF
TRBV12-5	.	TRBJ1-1	CASGSPGLTNTEAFF
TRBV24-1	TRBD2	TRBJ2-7	CATSEFVAGGSYEQYF
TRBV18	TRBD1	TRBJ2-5	CASSPKGQGLYQETQYF
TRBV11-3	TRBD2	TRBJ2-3	CASSFRLAGTTDTQYF
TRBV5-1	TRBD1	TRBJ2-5	CASSPGQFQETQYF
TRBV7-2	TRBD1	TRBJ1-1	CASSLQGANTEAFF
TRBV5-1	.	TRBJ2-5	CASSEPQETQYF
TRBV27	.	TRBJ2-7	CASTSRVSYEQYF
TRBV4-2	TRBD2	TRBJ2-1	CASSRAGGPNEQFF
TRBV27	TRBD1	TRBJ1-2	CASSLLRGDGYTF
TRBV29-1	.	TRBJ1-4	CSVKDPVATNEKLFF
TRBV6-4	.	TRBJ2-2	CASSDVGSANTGELFF
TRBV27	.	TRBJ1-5	CASSPTGLNQPQHF
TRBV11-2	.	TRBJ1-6	CATVGSPNSPLHF
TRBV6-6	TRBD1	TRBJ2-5	CASSQGDRETQYF
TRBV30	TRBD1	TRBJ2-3	CAWVTGTGGEIDTQYF
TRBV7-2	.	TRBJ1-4	CASSLASGENEKLFF
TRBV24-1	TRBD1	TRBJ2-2	CATRGQGDTGELFF
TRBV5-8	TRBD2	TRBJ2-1	CASSPAVFLAGEQFF